Sequencing of this T cell receptor beta chain was carried out in a study of identical twins. Broader study findings: Weaker excess twin sharing was observed in beta out-of-frame sequences. Invariant populations such as MAIT and iNKT cells could partly muddle zero-insertion analyses.

Germline assignment: CDR1 DFQATT and CDR2 SNEGSKA (reference sequence). Trimming pared 3 bases from V and 0 bases from J, leaving 15 bases between. CDR3 size: 15 residues. With respect to this clonotype: The antigen is unknown.

TCRdb reprocessed the 5' RACE reads via MiXCR and lists one record per CDR3 protein. The sample lists about 200,000 distinct CDR3 sequences, less than 8% occurring once. These same records also appear under a second study, on yellow fever vaccine responses in identical twins.

This receptor was obtained from a woman under 30 in good health. The sample was memory (CD45RO+) T cells sorted from blood. The V and J genes are TRBV20-1 and TRBJ2-7, with D possibly being TRBD2 (5 bases). The CDR3 reads CSARAASMSSYEQYF. CDR3 DNA sequence: TGCAGTGCTAGGGCCGCTAGCATGAGCTCCTACGAGCAGTACTTC.